A selection of T cell receptor beta chains follows, all from one sample in a study of blood T cell repertoires in COVID-19. Libraries were prepared by immunoSEQ multiplex PCR; TCRdb keeps only in-frame clonotypes and omits some of them. The sample has around 42,000 clones, approximately 88% seen once; the top ten hold over 3.5%. The sequencing input was peripheral blood. All receptors come from a human donor in a cohort sampled during active COVID-19. The CDR3 runs from the conserved cysteine through the conserved F or W.

CDR3	V	J
CASSRQKDTDTQYF	TRBV28	TRBJ2-3
CASSRTASTDTQYF	TRBV6-2/TRBV6-3	TRBJ2-3
CASSLVMGALRDTQYF	TRBV7-2	TRBJ2-3
CASSLRGLEETQYF	TRBV5-1	TRBJ2-5
CASRPPPDRGRGYTF	TRBV28	TRBJ1-2
CATSSGPYNSPLHF	TRBV6-5	TRBJ1-6
CASSLMEVGNAEAFF	TRBV7-3	TRBJ1-1
CASSPSLAGEPGANVLTF	TRBV18	TRBJ2-6
CASSLEPGGQGGSYEQYF	TRBV5-1	TRBJ2-7
CASSQRTAEETQYF	TRBV4-2	TRBJ2-5
CASSLVNSGTDTQYF	TRBV5-1	TRBJ2-3
CASSVEGNTEAFF	TRBV2	TRBJ1-1
CASSRIPLAETYNEQFF	TRBV7-9	TRBJ2-1
CASSLGQGGGEQYF	TRBV5-6	TRBJ2-7
CASSLRLAGGSSTDTQYF	TRBV4-2	TRBJ2-3
CASSRQGENSPLHF	TRBV6-2/TRBV6-3	TRBJ1-6
CASSLYQGSVTDTQYF	TRBV6-6	TRBJ2-3
CASNSQGTNQPQHF	TRBV2	TRBJ1-5
CASSQDVVIAGVYEQYF	TRBV4-2	TRBJ2-7